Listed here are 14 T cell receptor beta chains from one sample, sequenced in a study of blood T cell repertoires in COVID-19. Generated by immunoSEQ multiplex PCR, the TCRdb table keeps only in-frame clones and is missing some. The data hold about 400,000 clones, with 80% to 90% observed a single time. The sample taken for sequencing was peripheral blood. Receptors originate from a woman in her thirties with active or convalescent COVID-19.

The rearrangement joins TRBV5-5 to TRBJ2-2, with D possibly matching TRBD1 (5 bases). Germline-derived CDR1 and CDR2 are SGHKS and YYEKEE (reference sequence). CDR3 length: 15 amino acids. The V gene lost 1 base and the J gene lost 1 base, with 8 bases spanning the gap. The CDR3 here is CASSLSQVNTGELFF. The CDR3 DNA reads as TGTGCCAGCAGCTTGTCACAGGTGAACACCGGGGAGCTGTTTTTT.

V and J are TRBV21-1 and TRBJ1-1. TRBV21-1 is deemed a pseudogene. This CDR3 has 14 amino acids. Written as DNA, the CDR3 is TGTGCCAGCGACGGCGGGGGGGCGGAGACTGAAGCTTTCTTT. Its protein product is CASDGGGAETEAFF.

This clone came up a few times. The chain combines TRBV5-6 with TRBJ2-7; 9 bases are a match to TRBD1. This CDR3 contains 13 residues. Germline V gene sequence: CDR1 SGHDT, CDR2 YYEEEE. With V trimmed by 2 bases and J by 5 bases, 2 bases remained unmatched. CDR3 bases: TGTGCCAGCAGCTTCTGGGACAGGGACGAGCAGTACTTC. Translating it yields CASSFWDRDEQYF. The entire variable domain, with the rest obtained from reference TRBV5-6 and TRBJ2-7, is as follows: DAGVTQSPTHLIKTRGQQVTLRCSPKSGHDTVSWYQQALGQGPQFIFQYYEEEERQRGNFPDRFSGHQFPNYSSELNVNALLLGDSALYLCASSFWDRDEQYFGPGTRLTVT.

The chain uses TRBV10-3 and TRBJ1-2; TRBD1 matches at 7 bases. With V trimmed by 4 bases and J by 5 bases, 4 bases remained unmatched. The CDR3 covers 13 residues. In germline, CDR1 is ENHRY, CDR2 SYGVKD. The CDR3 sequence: CAISGQGEYGYTF. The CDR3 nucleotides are TGTGCCATCAGTGGACAGGGAGAATATGGCTACACCTTC.

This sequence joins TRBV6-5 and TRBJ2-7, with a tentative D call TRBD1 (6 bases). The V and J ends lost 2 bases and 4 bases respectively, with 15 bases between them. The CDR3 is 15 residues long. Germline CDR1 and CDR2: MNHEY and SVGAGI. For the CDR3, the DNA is TGTGCCAGCAGTTACGTCCTCCGGGGACATTACGAGCAGTACTTC. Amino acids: CASSYVLRGHYEQYF.

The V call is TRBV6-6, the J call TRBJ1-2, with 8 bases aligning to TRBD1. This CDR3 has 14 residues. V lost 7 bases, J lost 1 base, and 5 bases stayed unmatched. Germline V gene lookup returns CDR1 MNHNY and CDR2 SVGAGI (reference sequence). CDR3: CASTPGGLNYGYTF. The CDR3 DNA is TGTGCCAGCACCCCAGGGGGCCTTAACTATGGCTACACCTTC.

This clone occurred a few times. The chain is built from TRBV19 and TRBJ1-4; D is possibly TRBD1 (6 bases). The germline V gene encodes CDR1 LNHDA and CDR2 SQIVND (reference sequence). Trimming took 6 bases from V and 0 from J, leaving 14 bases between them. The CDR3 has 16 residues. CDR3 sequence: CASREGGRTTNEKLFF. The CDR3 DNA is TGTGCCAGTAGGGAAGGGGGAAGAACAACTAATGAAAAACTGTTTTTT.

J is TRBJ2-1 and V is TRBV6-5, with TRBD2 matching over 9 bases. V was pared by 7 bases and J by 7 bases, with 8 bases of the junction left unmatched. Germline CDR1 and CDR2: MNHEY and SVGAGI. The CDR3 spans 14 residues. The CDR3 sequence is CASTRGLAGNEQFF. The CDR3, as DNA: TGTGCCAGCACACGAGGTCTAGCGGGAAATGAGCAGTTCTTC.

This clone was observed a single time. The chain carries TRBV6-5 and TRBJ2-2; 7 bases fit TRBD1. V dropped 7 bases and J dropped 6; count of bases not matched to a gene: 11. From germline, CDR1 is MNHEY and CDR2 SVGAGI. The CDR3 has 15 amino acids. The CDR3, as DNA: TGTGCCAGCAACCTGGACAGGAGCGCGGCCGGGGAGCTGTTTTTT. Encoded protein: CASNLDRSAAGELFF.

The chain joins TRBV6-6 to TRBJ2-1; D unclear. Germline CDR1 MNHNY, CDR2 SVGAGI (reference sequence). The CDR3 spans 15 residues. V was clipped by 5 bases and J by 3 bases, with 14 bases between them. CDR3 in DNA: TGTGCCAGCAGTACTCGGGTTACACACTACAATGAGCAGTTCTTC. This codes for CASSTRVTHYNEQFF.

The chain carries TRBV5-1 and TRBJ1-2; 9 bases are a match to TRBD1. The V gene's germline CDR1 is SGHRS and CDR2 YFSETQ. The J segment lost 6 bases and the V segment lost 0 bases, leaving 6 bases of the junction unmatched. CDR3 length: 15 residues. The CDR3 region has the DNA TGCGCCAGCAGCTTGGCCACCGGGACAGGGAATGGCTACACCTTC. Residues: CASSLATGTGNGYTF.

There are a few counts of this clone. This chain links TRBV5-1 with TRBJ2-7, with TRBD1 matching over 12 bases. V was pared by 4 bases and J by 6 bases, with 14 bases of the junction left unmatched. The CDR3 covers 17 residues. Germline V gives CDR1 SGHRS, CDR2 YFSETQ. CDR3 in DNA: TGCGCCAGCAGCAAAGACCCCTCGGGACAGGGGGCGGGCGAGCAGTACTTC. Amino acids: CASSKDPSGQGAGEQYF.

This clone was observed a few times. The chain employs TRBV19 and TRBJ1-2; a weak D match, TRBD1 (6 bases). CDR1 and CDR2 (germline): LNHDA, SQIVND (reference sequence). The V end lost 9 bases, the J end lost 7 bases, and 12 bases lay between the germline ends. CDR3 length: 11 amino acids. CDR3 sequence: CASRGYGGYTF. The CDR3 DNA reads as TGTGCCAGCAGGGGATATGGTGGCTACACCTTC. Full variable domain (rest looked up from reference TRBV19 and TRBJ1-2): DGGITQSPKYLFRKEGQNVTLSCEQNLNHDAMYWYRQDPGQGLRLIYYSQIVNDFQKGDIAEGYSVSREKKESFPLTVTSAQKNPTAFYLCASRGYGGYTFGSGTRLTVV.

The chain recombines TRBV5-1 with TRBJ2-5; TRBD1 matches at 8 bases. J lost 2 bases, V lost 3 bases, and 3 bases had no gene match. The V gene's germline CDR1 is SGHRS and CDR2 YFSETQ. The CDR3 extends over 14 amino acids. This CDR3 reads CASSWGQVQETQYF. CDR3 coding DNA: TGCGCCAGCAGCTGGGGACAGGTACAAGAGACCCAGTACTTC.